The 15 T cell receptor beta chains below come from one sample, sequenced in a study of cytomegalovirus exposure and HLA in healthy donors. PCR involved 60 Vbeta and 13 Jbeta primers. Here immunoSEQ multiplex PCR was the method, and the copy in TCRdb shows in-frame clones only, minus some. In the table there are some 45,000 clones, approximately 68% of which are singletons. The source material was PBMCs. The receptors originated from a young man in good health and CMV-seronegative.

In this sample, this clone turned up a few times. V and J are TRBV6-5 and TRBJ1-2; TRBD1 agrees at 7 bases. The CDR3 is 14 residues long. Germline lookup yields CDR1 MNHEY and CDR2 SVGAGI. J lost 2 bases, V lost 2 bases, and 2 bases had no gene match. CDR3 coding DNA: TGTGCCAGCAGTTACACGGGACAGAACTATGGCTACACCTTC. Protein product: CASSYTGQNYGYTF.

V gene TRBV15 combines with J gene TRBJ2-7, with D perhaps TRBD1 (6 bases). CDR3 length: 14 residues. Germline loops: CDR1 LNHNV, CDR2 YYDKDF (reference sequence). Trimming left V 0 bases short and J 1 base short, with 7 bases between. The CDR3 DNA is TGTGCCACCAGCAGAGAACAGGGTTCCTACGAGCAGTACTTC. It codes for CATSREQGSYEQYF. The full variable domain, rest sourced from reference TRBV15 and TRBJ2-7, is DAMVIQNPRYQVTQFGKPVTLSCSQTLNHNVMYWYQQKSSQAPKLLFHYYDKDFNNEADTPDNFQSRRPNTSFCFLDIRSPGLGDTAMYLCATSREQGSYEQYFGPGTRLTVT.

By sample share, this clone is medium-sized. The chain couples TRBV29-1 to TRBJ1-2; 7 bases line up with TRBD1. The V and J ends lost 5 bases and 0 bases, in that order; junction bases with no gene match: 3. There are 13 residues in the CDR3. CDR1 and CDR2 from the germline V gene are SQVTM and ANQGSEA. CDR3 amino acids: CSVYGTANYGYTF. CDR3 nucleotides: TGCAGCGTTTACGGGACAGCTAACTATGGCTACACCTTC.

Only a few counts were recorded for this clone. CDR3 coding DNA: TGCGCCAGCAGCCTAGGGGACAGTACTAGCACAGATACGCAGTATTTT. Amino acid sequence: CASSLGDSTSTDTQYF. The rearrangement links TRBV5-1 to TRBJ2-3; 7 bases agree with TRBD1. The junction had 8 bases not matched to a gene; V was cut back by 4 bases and J by 0 bases. This CDR3 spans 16 amino acids. Germline CDR1 SGHRS, CDR2 YFSETQ.

This clone was counted between two and nine times. V usage is TRBV2 and J usage is TRBJ2-7, with 8 nucleotides matching TRBD2. The CDR3 is 15 amino acids. V was pared by 1 base and J by 3 bases, with 5 bases of the junction left unmatched. Germline V gene sequence: CDR1 SNHLY, CDR2 FYNNEI. The CDR3: CASSEGSGNYYEQYF. The CDR3 DNA is TGTGCCAGCAGTGAAGGTAGCGGGAACTACTACGAGCAGTACTTC.

The rearrangement joins TRBV30 to TRBJ2-2; TRBD1 is a possible D gene (6 bases). Germline V gene lookup returns CDR1 GTSNPN and CDR2 SVGIG (reference sequence). This CDR3 has 13 amino acids. V was cut by 1 base and J by 5 bases, with 8 bases left in between. DNA of the CDR3: TGTGCCTGGAGTGGAGGGGGTACCGGGGAGCTGTTTTTT. Translation: CAWSGGGTGELFF.

CDR3 region: CASSESSLPFWEQYF. The CDR3 coding sequence is TGCGCCAGCAGTGAGTCTTCGTTGCCCTTCTGGGAGCAGTACTTC. The gene calls are TRBV10-1 and TRBJ2-5; the D gene is possibly TRBD2 (5 bases). V was pared by 0 bases and J by 11 bases, with 19 bases between. Germline V gene sequence: CDR1 WNHNN, CDR2 SYGVQD (reference sequence). The CDR3 has 15 residues.

The J gene is TRBJ2-3, the V gene TRBV6-6; 7 bases are a match to TRBD1. Germline CDR1 is MNHNY and CDR2 is SVGAGI (reference sequence). With 6 bases clipped from V and 9 bases from J, the junction kept 6 bases outside the gene matches. The length of the CDR3 is 12 residues. CDR3 residues: CASRGQGDTQYF. The CDR3 coding sequence is TGTGCCAGCAGGGGCCAGGGGGACACGCAGTATTTT.

This CDR3 reads CASSDTLVFGSGNTIYF. CDR3 bases: TGTGCCAGCAGTGATACTCTAGTCTTCGGCTCTGGAAACACCATATATTTT. The V call is TRBV2, the J call TRBJ1-3; D unresolved. The CDR3 extends over 17 amino acids. Germline V gene lookup returns CDR1 SNHLY and CDR2 FYNNEI. V gave up 3 bases and J gave up 0 bases, with 15 bases separating them. Using reference TRBV2 and TRBJ1-3 for the parts outside the CDR3, the full variable domain is EPEVTQTPSHQVTQMGQEVILRCVPISNHLYFYWYRQILGQKVEFLVSFYNNEISEKSEIFDDQFSVERPDGSNFTLKIRSTKLEDSAMYFCASSDTLVFGSGNTIYFGEGSWLTVV.

Only a few counts were recorded for this clone. V gene TRBV6-5 combines with J gene TRBJ1-4; perhaps TRBD1 as D (5 bases). In germline, CDR1 is MNHEY, CDR2 SVGAGI. The CDR3 has 14 residues. Trimming took 2 bases from V and 8 from J, leaving 12 bases between them. The CDR3 sequence: CASSYARGREKLFF. The CDR3 DNA sequence: TGTGCCAGCAGTTACGCAAGGGGTCGGGAAAAACTGTTTTTT.

The rearrangement links TRBV4-2 to TRBJ1-1, with no clear D. Germline V gene lookup returns CDR1 LGHNA and CDR2 YNFKEQ. The CDR3 totals 15 residues. Trimming removed 4 bases from V and 0 bases from J, with 12 bases in between. DNA for the CDR3: TGTGCCAGCAGCCGAGGTACATTAATGAACACTGAAGCTTTCTTT. As protein: CASSRGTLMNTEAFF.

The chain has TRBV18 and TRBJ2-3, with TRBD2 as a possible D gene (5 bases). The CDR3 sequence is 16 residues long. Trimming stripped 0 bases from V and 0 bases from J, with 10 bases between. Germline-derived CDR1 and CDR2 are KGHSH and LQKENI. The CDR3 region is CASSPPASSSTDTQYF. The CDR3 coding sequence is TGTGCCAGCTCACCACCGGCTAGCTCTAGCACAGATACGCAGTATTTT.

The V call is TRBV4-1, the J call TRBJ1-4; a weak D match, TRBD1 (6 bases). The V end lost 0 bases, the J end lost 7 bases, and 12 bases lay between the germline ends. This CDR3 contains 15 residues. The V gene's germline CDR1 is MGHRA and CDR2 YSYEKL. The CDR3 DNA sequence: TGCGCCAGCAGCCAAGATAGGGGGGGCAGTGAAAAACTGTTTTTT. Translated: CASSQDRGGSEKLFF.

The rearrangement links TRBV30 to TRBJ1-2; 8 bases line up with TRBD1. CDR1 GTSNPN and CDR2 SVGIG come from the germline V gene (reference sequence). The trim removed 5 bases at V and 4 bases at J, leaving 15 bases unmatched. This CDR3 contains 16 residues. The chain's CDR3 is CAWGEGRGRGSYGYTF. In DNA, the CDR3 is TGTGCCTGGGGTGAAGGCAGGGGGCGCGGTTCCTATGGCTACACCTTC.

The gene calls are TRBV11-2 and TRBJ2-7; D possibly corresponds to TRBD1 (6 bases). V lost 5 bases and J 2 bases, leaving 13 bases between the germline ends. CDR1 and CDR2 (germline): SGHAT, FQNNGV. This CDR3 has 14 amino acids. The CDR3 region has the DNA TGTGCCAGCAGCAGACCGGGACAACCCTACGAGCAGTACTTC. It codes for CASSRPGQPYEQYF.